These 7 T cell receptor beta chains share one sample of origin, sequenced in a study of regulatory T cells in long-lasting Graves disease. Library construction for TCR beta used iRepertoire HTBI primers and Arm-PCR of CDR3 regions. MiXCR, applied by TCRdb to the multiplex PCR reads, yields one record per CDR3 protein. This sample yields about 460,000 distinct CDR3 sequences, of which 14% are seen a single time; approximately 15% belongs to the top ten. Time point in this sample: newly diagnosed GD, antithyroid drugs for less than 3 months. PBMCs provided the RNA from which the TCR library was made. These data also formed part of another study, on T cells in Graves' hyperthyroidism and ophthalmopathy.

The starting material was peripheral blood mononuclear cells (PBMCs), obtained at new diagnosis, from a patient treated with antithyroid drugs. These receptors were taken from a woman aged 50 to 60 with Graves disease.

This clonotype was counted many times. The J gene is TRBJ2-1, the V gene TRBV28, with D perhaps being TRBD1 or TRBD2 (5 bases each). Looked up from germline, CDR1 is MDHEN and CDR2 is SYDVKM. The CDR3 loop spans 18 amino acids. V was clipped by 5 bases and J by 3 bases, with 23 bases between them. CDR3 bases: TGTGCCAGCAGTACCCTGACCGGGACCGCAGACCACTACAATGAGCAGTTCTTC. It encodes CASSTLTGTADHYNEQFF. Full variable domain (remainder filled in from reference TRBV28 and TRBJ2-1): DVKVTQSSRYLVKRTGEKVFLECVQDMDHENMFWYRQDPGLGLRLIYFSYDVKMKEKGDIPEGYSVSREKKERFSLILESASTNQTSMYLCASSTLTGTADHYNEQFFGPGTRLTVL.

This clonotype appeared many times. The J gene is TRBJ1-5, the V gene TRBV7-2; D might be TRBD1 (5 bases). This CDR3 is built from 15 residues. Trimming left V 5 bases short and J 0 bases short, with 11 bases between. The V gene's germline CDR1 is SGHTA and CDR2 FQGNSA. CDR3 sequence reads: CASSTGPYSNQPQHF. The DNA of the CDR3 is TGTGCCAGCAGCACGGGGCCGTATAGCAATCAGCCCCAGCATTTT.

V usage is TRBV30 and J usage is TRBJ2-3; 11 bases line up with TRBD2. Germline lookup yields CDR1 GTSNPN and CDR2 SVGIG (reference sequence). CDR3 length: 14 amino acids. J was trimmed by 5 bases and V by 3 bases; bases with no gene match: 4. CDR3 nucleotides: TGTGCCTGGAGACTAGCGGGAGCACAAGATACGCAGTATTTT. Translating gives CAWRLAGAQDTQYF.

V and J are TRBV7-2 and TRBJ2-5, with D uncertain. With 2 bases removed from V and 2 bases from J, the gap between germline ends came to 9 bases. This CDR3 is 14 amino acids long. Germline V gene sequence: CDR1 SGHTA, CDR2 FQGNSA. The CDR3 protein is CASSLLVGQETQYF. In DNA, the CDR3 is TGTGCCAGCAGCTTATTGGTGGGACAAGAGACCCAGTACTTC.

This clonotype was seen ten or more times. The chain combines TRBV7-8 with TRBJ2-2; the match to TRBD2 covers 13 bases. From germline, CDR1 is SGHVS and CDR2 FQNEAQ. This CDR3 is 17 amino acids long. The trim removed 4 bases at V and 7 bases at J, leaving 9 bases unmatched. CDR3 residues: CASSSDGLAGANGELFF. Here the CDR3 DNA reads TGTGCCAGCAGCTCAGACGGACTAGCGGGAGCTAACGGGGAGCTGTTTTTT.

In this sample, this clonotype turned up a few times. CDR3 DNA: TGTGCCAGCAGTTACGGCAGCTATGGCTACACCTTC. Protein product: CASSYGSYGYTF. This chain joins TRBV6-2 or TRBV6-3 and TRBJ1-2, with D hard to call. The germline V gene encodes CDR1 MNHEY and CDR2 SVGEGT. Trimming took 2 bases from V and 4 from J, leaving 5 bases between them. The CDR3 runs 12 residues.

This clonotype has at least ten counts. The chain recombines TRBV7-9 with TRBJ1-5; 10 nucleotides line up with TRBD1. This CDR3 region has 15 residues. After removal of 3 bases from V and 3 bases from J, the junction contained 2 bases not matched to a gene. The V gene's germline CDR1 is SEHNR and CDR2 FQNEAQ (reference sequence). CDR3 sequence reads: CASSFGTGDNQPQHF. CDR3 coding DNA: TGTGCCAGCAGCTTCGGGACAGGGGACAATCAGCCCCAGCATTTT.